A single sample is the source of the 22 T cell receptor beta chains below, sequenced in a study of Graves' ophthalmopathy and Graves' hyperthyroidism (dated by TCRdb to 2016 to 2018). The instrument was an Illumina HiSeq 2000. TCR beta CDR3 regions were amplified from RNA transcripts for repertoire sequencing. HTBI primers and the Qiagen OneStep RT-PCR kit were used in a first-round RT-PCR, which was followed by a second-round multiplex PCR, size selection and purification. TCRdb's own reprocessing of the public reads used fastp at Q25 and MiXCR and kept productive beta chains. Records with the same CDR3 protein are collapsed into one entry carrying the most frequent genes and DNA. The sample profile shows roughly 1.1 million distinct CDR3 sequences; approximately 35% of them were found once. Around 10% of the sample goes to the ten largest clones. Input material: peripheral blood or thyroid tissue (not recorded which). The source of these receptors is an adult man with Graves' hyperthyroidism.

This clonotype was counted at least ten times. The chain combines TRBV20-1 with TRBJ1-2, with D uncertain. Trimming took off 6 bases at V and 4 bases at J, with 15 bases between the two ends. Germline lookup yields CDR1 DFQATT and CDR2 SNEGSKA (reference sequence). This CDR3 is 13 amino acids long. The CDR3 loop is CSAPLRSGYGYTF. The CDR3, as DNA: TGCAGTGCGCCTCTTCGATCTGGCTATGGCTACACCTTC.

This clonotype was detected many times. This chain uses TRBV9 with TRBJ1-2; D is unclear. V lost 0 bases and J 5 bases, leaving 11 bases between the germline ends. This CDR3 comprises 14 residues. Germline lookup yields CDR1 SGDLS and CDR2 YYNGEE. CDR3 sequence reads: CASSVGLVGYGYTF. The CDR3 DNA follows: TGTGCCAGCAGCGTAGGCTTGGTGGGATATGGCTACACCTTC.

On this clonotype itself: Since a much larger clone is just one base distant, this may be a read error. The chain carries TRBV7-2 and TRBJ2-5; D gene ambiguous. The CDR3 is 9 amino acids. CDR1 is SGHTA and CDR2 is FQGNSA in the germline V gene. The chain's CDR3 is CASREIQYF. CDR3 coding DNA: TGTGCCAGCAGGGAGATCCAGTACTTC.

This clonotype has just a few counts. This chain uses TRBV20-1 with TRBJ1-1; no clear D. The CDR3 consists of 15 residues. Germline V gene sequence: CDR1 DFQATT, CDR2 SNEGSKA (reference sequence). Trimming pared 3 bases from V and 4 bases from J, leaving 18 bases between. The CDR3 nucleotides are TGCAGTGCTAGCCAGGAACAACGGGGAATCACTGAAGCTTTCTTT. The encoded protein is CSASQEQRGITEAFF.

The chain couples TRBV11-2 to TRBJ2-2, with D perhaps being TRBD1 or TRBD2 (5 bases each). The CDR3 spans 14 residues. Germline V gene lookup returns CDR1 SGHAT and CDR2 FQNNGV. Trimming cost V 5 bases and J 4 bases, with 11 bases left between them. The CDR3 nucleotides read TGTGCCAGCAGCCGGGACGCGTCCACCGGGGAGCTGTTTTTT. Protein product: CASSRDASTGELFF.

The chain couples TRBV7-2 to TRBJ2-7, with 8 bases lining up with TRBD2. The CDR3 totals 13 residues. V shed 6 bases and J 6 bases; nucleotides not matched to a gene: 7. The germline CDR1 and CDR2 sequences are SGHTA and FQGNSA. The CDR3 bases are TGTGCCAGCAGTTGGAGCGGGAGTAGCGAGCAGTACTTC. Protein: CASSWSGSSEQYF. Full variable domain (rest looked up from reference TRBV7-2 and TRBJ2-7): GAGVSQSPSNKVTEKGKDVELRCDPISGHTALYWYRQSLGQGLEFLIYFQGNSAPDKSGLPSDRFSAERTGGSVSTLTIQRTQQEDSAVYLCASSWSGSSEQYFGPGTRLTVT.

The chain has TRBV5-1 and TRBJ2-5; TRBD2 is a possible D gene (6 bases). Looked up from germline, CDR1 is SGHRS and CDR2 is YFSETQ. This CDR3 spans 15 amino acids. V was clipped by 2 bases and J by 2 bases, with 13 bases between them. The CDR3 reads CASSFGGDWQETQYF. CDR3 sequence (DNA): TGCGCCAGCAGCTTTGGCGGGGACTGGCAAGAGACCCAGTACTTC.

This clonotype appeared a few times. The CDR3 loop is CASSLASLPNSPLHF. CDR3 coding DNA: TGTGCCAGCAGCTTGGCGAGCTTGCCTAATTCACCCCTCCACTTT. The rearrangement links TRBV5-6 to TRBJ1-6, with D uncertain. The CDR3 covers 15 residues. Germline CDR1 reads SGHDT; CDR2 reads YYEEEE. V lost 0 bases and J 6 bases, leaving 10 bases between the germline ends.

Turning to this clonotype: A clone one base away is much larger, so this may be a read error. The chain carries TRBV15 and TRBJ2-5, with a tentative D call TRBD2 (5 bases). Deletions cut 2 bases from V and 5 bases from J, with 18 bases between. From germline, CDR1 is LNHNV and CDR2 YYDKDF (reference sequence). This CDR3 spans 16 amino acids. The CDR3 DNA reads as TGTGCCACCAGCAGAACGATGGACTCGGCACGGGAGACCCAGTACTTC. It yields the protein CATSRTMDSARETQYF.

This clonotype appeared a few times. V usage is TRBV13 and J usage is TRBJ2-5; D might be TRBD1 (6 bases). Between the trimmed V and J ends, which lost 6 bases and 3 bases, there was a span of 17 bases. CDR1 is PRHDT, CDR2 FYEKMQ, per germline (reference sequence). This CDR3 has 15 amino acids. CDR3 coding DNA: TGTGCCAGCAGTCTTAAACTAGAGGGGGAAGAGACCCAGTACTTC. Its translation: CASSLKLEGEETQYF.

This clonotype showed up many times. CDR3 protein: CAISESTRDSPLHF. CDR3 DNA: TGTGCCATCAGTGAGTCGACGAGGGATAGCCCCCTCCACTTT. The V and J genes are TRBV10-3 and TRBJ1-6, with D unresolved. The CDR3 is 14 amino acids. Germline V gene lookup returns CDR1 ENHRY and CDR2 SYGVKD. V lost 0 bases to trimming and J lost 13 bases, with 13 bases between them.

A few counts support this clonotype. This chain connects TRBV9 to TRBJ2-7, with TRBD2 as a possible D gene (5 bases). CDR1 is SGDLS and CDR2 is YYNGEE in the germline V gene. Between the trimmed V and J ends, which lost 4 bases and 4 bases, there was a span of 18 bases. The CDR3 sequence is 15 residues long. CDR3 bases: TGTGCCAGCAGCCAAGACTGGCGACGGGAATACGAGCAGTACTTC. It encodes CASSQDWRREYEQYF. The whole variable domain, filled in from reference TRBV9 and TRBJ2-7, reads DSGVTQTPKHLITATGQRVTLRCSPRSGDLSVYWYQQSLDQGLQFLIQYYNGEERAKGNILERFSAQQFPDLHSELNLSSLELGDSALYFCASSQDWRREYEQYFGPGTRLTVT.

This clonotype was detected ten times or more. The gene calls are TRBV10-3 and TRBJ2-7; D is possibly TRBD1 (5 bases). V gave up 4 bases and J gave up 3 bases, with 10 bases separating them. Germline loops: CDR1 ENHRY, CDR2 SYGVKD. The CDR3 length is 13 residues. CDR3 residues: CAISVQGDYEQYF. The CDR3 coding sequence is TGTGCCATCAGTGTTCAGGGCGACTACGAGCAGTACTTC.

V is TRBV7-9 and J is TRBJ1-4; D is ambiguous. CDR1 SEHNR and CDR2 FQNEAQ come from the germline V gene (reference sequence). The CDR3 runs to 15 residues. The V and J ends lost 1 base and 5 bases respectively, with 11 bases between them. DNA for the CDR3: TGTGCCAGCAGCTTAGTGTTTCAGACGAATGAAAAACTGTTTTTT. It encodes CASSLVFQTNEKLFF.

The chain joins TRBV7-9 to TRBJ2-6; a possible D gene is TRBD1 (6 bases). The CDR3 is 17 residues long. In germline, CDR1 is SEHNR, CDR2 FQNEAQ (reference sequence). Trimming shortened V by 5 bases and J by 1 base, and 15 bases separated the two germline ends. In DNA form, the CDR3 reads TGTGCCAGCAGCGTTGGGGCAGGGGTTTCTGGGGCCAACGTCCTGACTTTC. Residues: CASSVGAGVSGANVLTF.

This clonotype was counted between two and nine times. The J gene is TRBJ1-1, the V gene TRBV7-2, with D possibly being TRBD1 (6 bases). Per germline, CDR1 SGHTA and CDR2 FQGNSA. CDR3 length equals 15 residues. V lost 2 bases to trimming and J lost 6 bases, with 16 bases between them. The CDR3 loop is CASSLSGGPNAEAFF. The CDR3 DNA reads as TGTGCCAGCAGCTTATCGGGGGGGCCTAACGCTGAAGCTTTCTTT.

This clonotype has only a few counts. The rearrangement joins TRBV30 to TRBJ2-5; 14 bases match TRBD2. The CDR3 extends over 16 amino acids. The germline gives CDR1 GTSNPN, CDR2 SVGIG (reference sequence). Losses at the gene ends were 5 bases for V and 4 bases for J; bases not matched to a gene: 9. The CDR3 region is CAWEPTGTSGRETQYF. CDR3 coding DNA: TGTGCCTGGGAACCTACGGGGACTAGCGGGAGAGAGACCCAGTACTTC.

The CDR3 coding sequence is TGTGCCAGCAGCGACCGGACAGGGGACACTGAAGCTTTCTTT. It codes for CASSDRTGDTEAFF. The chain couples TRBV7-2 to TRBJ1-1; the match to TRBD1 covers 9 bases. The ends lost 5 bases at V and 3 bases at J; junction bases unmatched: 4. This CDR3 is 14 amino acids long. From germline, CDR1 is SGHTA and CDR2 FQGNSA.

This clonotype was detected many times. DNA of the CDR3: TGTGCCACCAGTGATTCGGCCGGGACAGGGATATACGAGCAGTACTTC. Protein product: CATSDSAGTGIYEQYF. This sequence joins TRBV24-1 and TRBJ2-7, with TRBD1 matching 9 bases. Germline CDR1 reads KGHDR; CDR2 reads SFDVKD. This CDR3 is 16 amino acids long. Trimming cost V 2 bases and J 4 bases; bases outside gene matches: 8.

This clonotype has ten or more counts. The chain combines TRBV12-3 or TRBV12-4 with TRBJ1-1; D gene unclear. The CDR3 is made up of 13 amino acids. The ends were cut back, 3 bases at V and 3 bases at J, with 8 bases in the middle. The CDR3 DNA reads as TGTGCCAGCAGTTTCCCCGGACACACTGAAGCTTTCTTT. Translated, it gives CASSFPGHTEAFF.

This clonotype was seen ten or more times. The chain recombines TRBV14 with TRBJ1-4, with D hard to call. This CDR3 comprises 11 residues. CDR1 and CDR2 from the germline V gene are SGHDN and FVKESK. Between the trimmed V and J ends, which lost 1 base and 7 bases, there was a span of 1 base. The CDR3 DNA reads as TGTGCCAGCAGCCAAGCTGAAAAACTGTTTTTT. Amino acid sequence: CASSQAEKLFF.

At least ten counts were recorded for this clonotype. The gene calls are TRBV5-1 and TRBJ2-5; D unclear. Germline V lookup: CDR1 SGHRS, CDR2 YFSETQ. The length of the CDR3 is 15 residues. V was cut by 1 base and J by 0 bases, with 10 bases left in between. The CDR3: CASSLTERYQETQYF. The CDR3 DNA is TGCGCCAGCAGCTTGACGGAGAGGTACCAAGAGACCCAGTACTTC.